Listed below are T cell receptor beta chains from one sample, sequenced in a study of cytotoxic CD8 clonotypes in ibrutinib-treated CLL. Generated by immunoSEQ multiplex PCR, the TCRdb table keeps only in-frame clones and is missing some. This table has fewer than 25,000 clones, 78% appearing once. Here the sequenced sample was PBMCs, taken before ibrutinib treatment. The receptors here all came from a human donor with chronic lymphocytic leukemia. Each CDR3 is given with its conserved first and last residue. A D gene is named only where the DNA matches it firmly. Size is omitted from some rows. Given values are once, few, many or a class for expanded clones.

abundance,d_gene,j_gene,v_gene,CDR3aa,CDR3nt
NA,NA,TRBJ1-1,TRBV7-9,CAGVRDLGTEAFF,TGTGCCGGTGTAAGGGATCTAGGGACTGAAGCTTTCTTT
NA,NA,TRBJ2-3,TRBV5-4,CASSSFTSTDTQYF,TGTGCCAGCAGCTCCTTTACTAGCACAGATACGCAGTATTTT
once,TRBD1,TRBJ2-7,TRBV5-1,CASNLGGQGAYEQYF,TGCGCCAGCAATTTAGGGGGACAGGGGGCCTACGAGCAGTACTTC
NA,NA,TRBJ2-1,TRBV28,CASTLRGGKAYNEQFF,TGTGCCAGCACCCTTAGGGGAGGAAAGGCCTACAATGAGCAGTTCTTC
NA,NA,TRBJ2-5,TRBV18,CASSPLVASDYQETQYF,TGTGCCAGCTCACCACTGGTGGCTAGCGATTACCAAGAGACCCAGTACTTC
NA,NA,TRBJ1-4,TRBV28,CASRTTGSNEKLFF,TGTGCCAGCAGGACAACAGGAAGTAACGAAAAACTGTTTTTT
NA,TRBD1,TRBJ2-7,TRBV6-5,CASSPTGVPYEQYF,TGTGCCAGCAGCCCGACAGGGGTCCCCTACGAGCAGTACTTC
NA,NA,TRBJ2-4,TRBV4-2,CASSQEGGAKNIQYF,TGTGCCAGCAGCCAAGAGGGAGGAGCCAAAAACATTCAGTACTTC
few,NA,TRBJ2-5,TRBV4-3,CASSQVFSGGGETQYF,TGCGCCAGCAGCCAAGTATTTAGCGGAGGAGGGGAGACCCAGTACTTC
NA,NA,TRBJ2-1,TRBV6-6,CASSPRGLYNEQFF,TGTGCCAGCAGTCCACGAGGACTGTACAATGAGCAGTTCTTC
NA,NA,TRBJ2-1,TRBV27,CASSSSFYNEQFF,TGTGCCAGCAGTTCCTCCTTCTACAATGAGCAGTTCTTC
NA,TRBD1,TRBJ1-5,TRBV18,CASSPDRADQPQHF,TGTGCCAGCTCACCAGACAGGGCGGATCAGCCCCAGCATTTT
NA,NA,TRBJ2-7,TRBV19,CASSIWSEGYEQYF,TGTGCCAGTAGTATTTGGAGCGAGGGGTACGAGCAGTACTTC
NA,TRBD2,TRBJ2-3,TRBV27,CASSFSKTSGGTDTQYF,TGTGCCAGCAGTTTCTCTAAGACTAGCGGAGGCACAGATACGCAGTATTTT
NA,NA,TRBJ1-2,TRBV6-6,CASVAGDYGYTF,TGTGCCAGCGTGGCGGGGGACTATGGCTACACCTTC
few,TRBD1,TRBJ1-4,TRBV5-4,CASGTGSEKLFF,TGTGCCTCCGGGACAGGGAGCGAAAAACTGTTTTTT
NA,TRBD2,TRBJ2-2,TRBV14,CASSQGLAGGPVGELFF,TGTGCCAGCAGCCAAGGACTAGCGGGAGGGCCTGTCGGGGAGCTGTTTTTT
NA,NA,TRBJ1-1,TRBV11-2,CASSLPRDTPDAFF,TGTGCCAGCAGCTTACCCCGGGACACCCCGGACGCTTTCTTT
NA,NA,TRBJ2-1,TRBV15,CATSRDGRGNNEQFF,TGTGCCACCAGCAGAGATGGGCGGGGTAACAATGAGCAGTTCTTC
NA,TRBD1,TRBJ2-7,TRBV13,CASSPRQGAISKQYF,TGTGCCAGCAGCCCTAGACAGGGGGCAATATCCAAGCAGTACTTC
NA,NA,TRBJ2-7,TRBV5-6,CASSLSARTSYEQYF,TGTGCCAGCAGCTTGTCAGCGCGGACCTCCTACGAGCAGTACTTC
NA,NA,TRBJ2-1,TRBV28,CASSLDPVSNEQFF,TGTGCCAGCAGTTTGGATCCAGTCAGCAATGAGCAGTTCTTC
NA,NA,TRBJ2-2,TRBV6-6,CASSYEGVTGELFF,TGTGCCAGCAGTTACGAAGGGGTAACCGGGGAGCTGTTTTTT
few,TRBD2,TRBJ2-5,TRBV5-1,CASSKLAGGPGVDKTQYF,TGCGCCAGCAGCAAACTAGCGGGAGGGCCCGGGGTTGATAAGACCCAGTACTTC
NA,NA,TRBJ2-2,TRBV7-2,CASSPTPAGELFF,TGTGCCAGCAGCCCCACTCCAGCCGGGGAGCTGTTTTTT
NA,TRBD1,TRBJ1-2,TRBV7-9,CASSTQGAYYGYTF,TGTGCCAGCAGCACACAGGGGGCTTACTATGGCTACACCTTC
few,NA,TRBJ1-2,TRBV28,CASRTTGNYGYTF,TGTGCCAGCAGGACTACAGGGAACTATGGCTACACCTTC
NA,TRBD1,TRBJ2-1,TRBV7-3,CASSPRGDRGVNEQFF,TGTGCCAGCAGCCCCCGGGGGGACAGGGGTGTCAATGAGCAGTTCTTC
NA,NA,TRBJ2-3,TRBV28,CASSWGGPDTQYF,TGTGCCAGCAGTTGGGGGGGGCCAGATACGCAGTATTTT
NA,TRBD2,TRBJ2-5,TRBV5-1,CASSLSSSGSETQYF,TGCGCCAGCAGCTTGTCCTCTAGCGGGAGTGAGACCCAGTACTTC
once,TRBD1,TRBJ1-1,TRBV6-1,CASSRDRMNTEAFF,TGTGCCAGCAGCAGGGACAGGATGAACACTGAAGCTTTCTTT
once,NA,TRBJ2-2,TRBV18,CASSPRGKSTGELFF,TGTGCCAGCTCACCGCGGGGTAAAAGCACCGGGGAGCTGTTTTTT
NA,NA,TRBJ1-1,TRBV6-5,CASRGFTWTEAFF,TGTGCCAGCCGAGGGTTTACGTGGACTGAAGCTTTCTTT
NA,NA,TRBJ1-1,TRBV6-6,CASSSGGWGTEAFF,TGTGCCAGCAGTTCTGGGGGTTGGGGAACTGAAGCTTTCTTT
NA,NA,TRBJ2-1,TRBV28,CASTGPTGTSYNEQFF,TGTGCCAGCACCGGACCAACAGGGACCTCCTACAATGAGCAGTTCTTC
NA,NA,TRBJ2-2,TRBV9,CASSVAIQSRELFF,TGTGCCAGCAGCGTAGCTATCCAGTCCAGGGAGCTGTTTTTT
NA,TRBD1,TRBJ2-2,TRBV19,CASSFTGGSTGELFF,TGTGCCAGTAGTTTCACAGGGGGGAGCACCGGGGAGCTGTTTTTT
NA,TRBD1,TRBJ2-6,TRBV18,CASSPSTGSSGANVLTF,TGTGCCAGCTCACCATCGACAGGGAGCTCTGGGGCCAACGTCCTGACTTTC
NA,NA,TRBJ2-1,TRBV18,CASSPLGLSSYNEQFF,TGTGCCAGCTCCCCTCTCGGACTCAGCTCCTACAATGAGCAGTTCTTC
NA,TRBD1,TRBJ2-4,TRBV18,CASSQTGVENIQYF,TGTGCCAGCTCACAAACAGGGGTGGAAAACATTCAGTACTTC
few,TRBD2,TRBJ2-5,TRBV4-1,CASAPGTSGRGETQYF,TGCGCCAGCGCACCCGGGACTAGCGGGAGGGGAGAGACCCAGTACTTC
NA,NA,TRBJ1-5,TRBV21-1,CATGDKQHQPQHF,TGTGCCACAGGGGATAAACAGCATCAGCCCCAGCATTTT
NA,TRBD1,TRBJ1-2,TRBV6-1,CASSLSGQANYGYTF,TGTGCCAGCAGTCTTAGTGGACAGGCTAACTATGGCTACACCTTC
NA,NA,TRBJ2-5,TRBV5-6,CASSLGTAQTTQYF,TGTGCCAGCAGCTTAGGGACCGCCCAGACGACCCAGTACTTC
NA,NA,TRBJ1-3,TRBV30,CAWTSLGNTIYF,TGTGCCTGGACCTCACTTGGAAACACCATATATTTT
NA,NA,TRBJ1-1,TRBV19,CASSILGLSGSFEAFF,TGTGCCAGTAGTATACTAGGTCTTTCGGGCAGTTTCGAAGCTTTCTTT
NA,TRBD1,TRBJ2-5,TRBV11-2,CASSWDRSQETQYF,TGTGCCAGCAGCTGGGACAGGTCCCAAGAGACCCAGTACTTC
NA,NA,TRBJ2-5,TRBV19,CASSTTSFLETQYF,TGTGCCAGTAGTACGACTAGTTTCTTAGAGACCCAGTACTTC
NA,NA,TRBJ1-5,TRBV15,CATSRVGLLEAQHF,TGTGCCACCAGCAGAGTGGGACTGCTCGAAGCCCAGCATTTT
NA,NA,TRBJ1-1,TRBV28,CATWDLEAFF,TGTGCCACTTGGGACCTTGAAGCTTTCTTT
NA,TRBD1,TRBJ1-1,TRBV12-5,CASGLVRGTGGVGSTEAFF,TGTGCTAGTGGTTTGGTACGGGGGACAGGGGGCGTGGGTAGCACTGAAGCTTTCTTT
NA,NA,TRBJ2-7,TRBV9,CASSVGLATTYEQYF,TGTGCCAGCAGCGTAGGTTTAGCGACCACCTACGAGCAGTACTTC
NA,TRBD2,TRBJ2-1,TRBV6-6,CASRAGGNDNEQFF,TGTGCCAGCAGGGCGGGGGGCAACGACAATGAGCAGTTCTTC
NA,NA,TRBJ2-7,TRBV20-1,CSASGSYEQYF,TGCAGTGCTAGCGGCTCCTACGAGCAGTACTTC
NA,NA,TRBJ1-5,TRBV28,CASRPAGRLSNQPQHF,TGTGCCAGCAGACCCGCCGGCAGGCTTAGCAATCAGCCCCAGCATTTT
once,TRBD1,TRBJ2-7,TRBV18,CASSPRGLDEQYF,TGTGCCAGCTCACCCAGGGGGTTGGACGAGCAGTACTTC
NA,TRBD1,TRBJ1-4,TRBV7-9,CASSSDRGAEKLFF,TGTGCCAGCAGCTCGGACAGGGGGGCTGAAAAACTGTTTTTT
NA,TRBD2,TRBJ2-1,TRBV25-1,CASSLGLADDNEQFF,TGTGCCAGCAGTTTGGGACTAGCGGACGACAATGAGCAGTTCTTC
NA,NA,TRBJ1-1,TRBV6-1,CASTGRGTYTEAFF,TGTGCCAGCACCGGTAGGGGTACCTACACTGAAGCTTTCTTT
NA,NA,TRBJ2-7,TRBV29-1,CSVAQGPGSYEQYF,TGCAGCGTTGCACAGGGTCCCGGCTCCTACGAGCAGTACTTC